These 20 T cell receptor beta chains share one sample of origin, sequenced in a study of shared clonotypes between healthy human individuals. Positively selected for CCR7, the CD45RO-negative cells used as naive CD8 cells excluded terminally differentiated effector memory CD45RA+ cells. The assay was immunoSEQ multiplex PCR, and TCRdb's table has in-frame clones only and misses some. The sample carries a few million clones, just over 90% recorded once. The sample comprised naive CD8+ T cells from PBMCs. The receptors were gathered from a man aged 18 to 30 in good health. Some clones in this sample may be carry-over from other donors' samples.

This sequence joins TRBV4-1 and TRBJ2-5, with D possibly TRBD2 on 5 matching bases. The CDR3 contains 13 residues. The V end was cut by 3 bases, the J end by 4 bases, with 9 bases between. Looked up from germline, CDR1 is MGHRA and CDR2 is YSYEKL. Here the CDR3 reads CASSHTAGETQYF. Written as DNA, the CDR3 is TGCGCCAGCAGCCATACGGCGGGAGAGACCCAGTACTTC.

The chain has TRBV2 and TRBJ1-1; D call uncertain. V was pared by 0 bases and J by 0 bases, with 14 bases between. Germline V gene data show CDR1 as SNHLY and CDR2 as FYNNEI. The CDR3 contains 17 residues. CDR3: CASSEALLGRMNTEAFF. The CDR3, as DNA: TGTGCCAGCAGTGAAGCGCTTCTCGGGAGGATGAACACTGAAGCTTTCTTT. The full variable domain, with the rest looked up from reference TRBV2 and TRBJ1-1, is EPEVTQTPSHQVTQMGQEVILRCVPISNHLYFYWYRQILGQKVEFLVSFYNNEISEKSEIFDDQFSVERPDGSNFTLKIRSTKLEDSAMYFCASSEALLGRMNTEAFFGQGTRLTVV.

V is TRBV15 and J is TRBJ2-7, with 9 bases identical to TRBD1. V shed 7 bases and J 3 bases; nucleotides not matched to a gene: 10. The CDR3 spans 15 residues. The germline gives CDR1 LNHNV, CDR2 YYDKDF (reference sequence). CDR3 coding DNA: TGTGCCACCAAGGAAACCGGGACAGGGAACTACGAGCAGTACTTC. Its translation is CATKETGTGNYEQYF.

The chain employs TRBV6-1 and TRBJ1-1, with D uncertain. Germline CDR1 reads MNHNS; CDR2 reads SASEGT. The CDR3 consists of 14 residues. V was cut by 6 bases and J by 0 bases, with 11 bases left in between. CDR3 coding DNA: TGTGCCAGCAGCCAAAGGACGGTGAACACTGAAGCTTTCTTT. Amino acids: CASSQRTVNTEAFF.

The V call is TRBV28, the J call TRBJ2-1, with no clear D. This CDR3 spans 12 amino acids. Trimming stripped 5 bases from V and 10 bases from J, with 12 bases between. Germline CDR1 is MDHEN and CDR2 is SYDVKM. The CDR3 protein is CASSLWAWEQFF. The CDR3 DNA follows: TGTGCCAGCAGTCTCTGGGCTTGGGAGCAGTTCTTC.

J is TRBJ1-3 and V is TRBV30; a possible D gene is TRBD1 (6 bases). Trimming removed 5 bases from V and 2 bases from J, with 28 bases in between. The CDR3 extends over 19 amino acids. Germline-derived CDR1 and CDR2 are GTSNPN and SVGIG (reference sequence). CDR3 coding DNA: TGTGCCTGGTGCCTCTTCGGGGGGAACCACAGGGCCCCTGGAAACACCATATATTTT. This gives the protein CAWCLFGGNHRAPGNTIYF.

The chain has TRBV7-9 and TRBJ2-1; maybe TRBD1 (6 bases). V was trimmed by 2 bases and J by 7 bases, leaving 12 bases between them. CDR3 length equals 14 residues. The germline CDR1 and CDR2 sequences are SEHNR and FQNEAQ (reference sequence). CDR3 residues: CASSLRLGGNEQFF. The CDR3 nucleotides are TGTGCCAGCAGCTTAAGGTTAGGGGGAAATGAGCAGTTCTTC.

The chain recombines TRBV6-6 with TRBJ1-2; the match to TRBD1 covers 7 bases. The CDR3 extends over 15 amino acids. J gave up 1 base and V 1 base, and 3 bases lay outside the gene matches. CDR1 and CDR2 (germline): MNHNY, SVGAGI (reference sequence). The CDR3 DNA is TGTGCCAGCAGTTACTGGGACAGCCTTAACTATGGCTACACCTTC. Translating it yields CASSYWDSLNYGYTF.

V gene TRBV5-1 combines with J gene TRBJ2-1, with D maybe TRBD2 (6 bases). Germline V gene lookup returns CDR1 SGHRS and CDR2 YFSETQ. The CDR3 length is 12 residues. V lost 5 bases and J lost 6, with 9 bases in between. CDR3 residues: CASREEGNEQFF. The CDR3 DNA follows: TGCGCCAGCAGGGAGGAGGGCAATGAGCAGTTCTTC.

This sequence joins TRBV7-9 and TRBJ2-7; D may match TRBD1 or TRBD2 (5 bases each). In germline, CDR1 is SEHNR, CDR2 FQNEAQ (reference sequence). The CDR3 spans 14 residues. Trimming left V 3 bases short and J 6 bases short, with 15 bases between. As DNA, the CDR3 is TGTGCCAGCAGCTTTCTTACGGGGCAACCCGAGCAGTACTTC. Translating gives CASSFLTGQPEQYF. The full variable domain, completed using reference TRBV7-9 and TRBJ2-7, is DTGVSQNPRHKITKRGQNVTFRCDPISEHNRLYWYRQTLGQGPEFLTYFQNEAQLEKSRLLSDRFSAERPKGSFSTLEIQRTEQGDSAMYLCASSFLTGQPEQYFGPGTRLTVT.

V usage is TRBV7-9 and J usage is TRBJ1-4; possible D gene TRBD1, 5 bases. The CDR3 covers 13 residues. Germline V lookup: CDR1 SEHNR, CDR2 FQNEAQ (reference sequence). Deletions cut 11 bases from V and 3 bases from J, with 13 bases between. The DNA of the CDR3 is TGTGCCGGACTTCAGGGCGCTAATGAAAAACTGTTTTTT. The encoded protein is CAGLQGANEKLFF. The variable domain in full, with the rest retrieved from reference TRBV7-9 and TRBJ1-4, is DTGVSQNPRHKITKRGQNVTFRCDPISEHNRLYWYRQTLGQGPEFLTYFQNEAQLEKSRLLSDRFSAERPKGSFSTLEIQRTEQGDSAMYLCAGLQGANEKLFFGSGTQLSVL.

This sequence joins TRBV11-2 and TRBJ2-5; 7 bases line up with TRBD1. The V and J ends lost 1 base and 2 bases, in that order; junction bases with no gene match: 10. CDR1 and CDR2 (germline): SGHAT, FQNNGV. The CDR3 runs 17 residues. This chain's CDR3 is CASSLVRDRVFQETQYF. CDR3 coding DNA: TGTGCCAGCAGCTTAGTCCGGGACAGAGTTTTTCAAGAGACCCAGTACTTC.

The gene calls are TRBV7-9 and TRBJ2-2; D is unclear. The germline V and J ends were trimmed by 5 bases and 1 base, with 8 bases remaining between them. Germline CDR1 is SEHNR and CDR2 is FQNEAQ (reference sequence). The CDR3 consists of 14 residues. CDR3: CASSPSGNTGELFF. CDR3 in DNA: TGTGCCAGCAGCCCGTCCGGGAACACCGGGGAGCTGTTTTTT.

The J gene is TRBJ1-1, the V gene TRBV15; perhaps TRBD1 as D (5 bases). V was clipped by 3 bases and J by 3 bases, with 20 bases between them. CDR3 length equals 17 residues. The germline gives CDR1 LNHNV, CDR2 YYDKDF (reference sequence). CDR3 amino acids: CATSRPPWLGEDTEAFF. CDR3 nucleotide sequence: TGTGCCACCAGCAGGCCCCCCTGGTTGGGGGAGGACACTGAAGCTTTCTTT.

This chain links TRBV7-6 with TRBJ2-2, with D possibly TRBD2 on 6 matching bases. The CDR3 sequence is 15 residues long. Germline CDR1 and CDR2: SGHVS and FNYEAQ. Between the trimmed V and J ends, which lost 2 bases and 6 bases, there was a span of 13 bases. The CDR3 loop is CASSLFSGGSGELFF. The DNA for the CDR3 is TGTGCCAGCAGCTTATTCTCTGGGGGGTCCGGGGAGCTGTTTTTT.

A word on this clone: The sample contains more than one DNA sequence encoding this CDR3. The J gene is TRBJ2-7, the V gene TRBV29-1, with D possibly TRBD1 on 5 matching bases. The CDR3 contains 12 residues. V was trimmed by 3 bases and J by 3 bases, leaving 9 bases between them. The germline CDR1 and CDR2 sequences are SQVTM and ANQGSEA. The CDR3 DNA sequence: TGCAGCGTTGAGGCAGGGAACTACGAGCAGTACTTC. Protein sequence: CSVEAGNYEQYF.

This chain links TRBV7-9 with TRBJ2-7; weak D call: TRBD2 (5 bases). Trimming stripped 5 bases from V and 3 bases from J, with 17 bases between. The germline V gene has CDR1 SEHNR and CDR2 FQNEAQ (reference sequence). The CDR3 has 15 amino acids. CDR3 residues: CASSAGRLGDYEQYF. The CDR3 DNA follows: TGTGCCAGCAGCGCCGGAAGACTGGGAGACTACGAGCAGTACTTC.

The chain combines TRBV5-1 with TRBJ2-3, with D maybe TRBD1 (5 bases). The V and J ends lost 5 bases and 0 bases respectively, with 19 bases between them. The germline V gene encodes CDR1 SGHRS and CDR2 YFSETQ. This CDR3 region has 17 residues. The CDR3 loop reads CASRGAVADISTDTQYF. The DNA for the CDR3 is TGCGCCAGCAGAGGGGCGGTGGCCGACATTAGCACAGATACGCAGTATTTT.

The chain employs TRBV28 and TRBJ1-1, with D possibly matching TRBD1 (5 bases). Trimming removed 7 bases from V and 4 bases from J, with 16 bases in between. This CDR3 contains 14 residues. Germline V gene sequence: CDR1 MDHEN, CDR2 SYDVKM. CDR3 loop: CASIWSSGGTEAFF. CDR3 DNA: TGTGCCAGCATTTGGTCCTCCGGGGGCACTGAAGCTTTCTTT. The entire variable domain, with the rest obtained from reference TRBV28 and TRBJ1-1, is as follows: DVKVTQSSRYLVKRTGEKVFLECVQDMDHENMFWYRQDPGLGLRLIYFSYDVKMKEKGDIPEGYSVSREKKERFSLILESASTNQTSMYLCASIWSSGGTEAFFGQGTRLTVV.

CDR3 region: CASSSSGKMGTEAFF. The CDR3 DNA sequence: TGTGCCAGCAGCTCCTCGGGAAAGATGGGGACTGAAGCTTTCTTT. The chain joins TRBV9 to TRBJ1-1; no clear D gene. This CDR3 is built from 15 residues. Deletions cut 4 bases from V and 5 bases from J, with 18 bases between. CDR1 is SGDLS and CDR2 is YYNGEE in the germline V gene.